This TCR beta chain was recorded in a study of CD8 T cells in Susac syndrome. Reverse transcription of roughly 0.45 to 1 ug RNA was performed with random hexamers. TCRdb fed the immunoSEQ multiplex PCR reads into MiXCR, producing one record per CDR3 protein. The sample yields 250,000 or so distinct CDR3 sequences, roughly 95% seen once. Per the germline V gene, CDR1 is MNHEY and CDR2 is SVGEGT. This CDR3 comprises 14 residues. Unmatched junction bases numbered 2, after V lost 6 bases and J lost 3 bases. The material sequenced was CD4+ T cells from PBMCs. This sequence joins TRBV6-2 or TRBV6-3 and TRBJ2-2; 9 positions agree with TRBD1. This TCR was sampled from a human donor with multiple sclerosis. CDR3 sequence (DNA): TGTGCCAGCAGGACAGGGGGGGACACCGGGGAGCTGTTTTTT. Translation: CASRTGGDTGELFF.